This entry lists 27 T cell receptor beta chains sequenced from one sample in a study of blood T cell repertoires in COVID-19. Using immunoSEQ multiplex PCR, the repertoire was profiled, and TCRdb retains in-frame clones only, with some absent. The profile shows 250,000 to 300,000 clones, approximately 86% of them singletons. What was sequenced was peripheral blood. These TCRs come from a woman in her seventies with COVID-19, enrolled during active disease.

The chain couples TRBV6-5 to TRBJ1-1; possibly TRBD1 for D (6 bases). The CDR3 is 14 residues long. Germline-derived CDR1 and CDR2 are MNHEY and SVGAGI. V lost 4 bases to trimming and J lost 5 bases, with 14 bases between them. CDR3 sequence: CASSLGHRETEAFF. DNA for the CDR3: TGTGCCAGCAGTTTGGGACATAGGGAGACTGAAGCTTTCTTT.

The rearrangement joins TRBV3-1 (or the pseudogene TRBV3-2) to TRBJ2-7; D may be TRBD2 (5 bases). Germline assignment: CDR1 LGHDT and CDR2 YNNKEL (reference sequence). V was clipped by 3 bases and J by 2 bases, with 11 bases between them. The CDR3 totals 14 residues. The CDR3 loop is CASSQSRGTYEQYF. The CDR3 nucleotides are TGTGCCAGCAGCCAGTCACGGGGAACCTACGAGCAGTACTTC.

This clone was counted between two and nine times. The rearrangement links TRBV11-2 to TRBJ2-3; tentative D call: TRBD1 (6 bases). Germline V CDR1 and CDR2: SGHAT, FQNNGV. The V end lost 7 bases, the J end lost 4 bases, and 12 bases lay between the germline ends. This CDR3 comprises 13 residues. This CDR3 is CASNLQGADTQYF. Here the CDR3 DNA reads TGTGCCAGCAATCTACAGGGAGCAGATACGCAGTATTTT.

The V gene is TRBV5-1, the J gene TRBJ1-4; a possible D gene is TRBD1 (6 bases). The length of the CDR3 is 14 residues. Per germline, CDR1 SGHRS and CDR2 YFSETQ. V was pared by 3 bases and J by 7 bases, with 13 bases between. The CDR3 DNA reads TGCGCCAGCAGCTCCTACGACAGGAGTGAAAAACTGTTTTTT. Amino acids: CASSSYDRSEKLFF.

The chain recombines TRBV21-1 with TRBJ1-1; the D call in the table, TRBD1, was not verified against the DNA. TRBV21-1 is a listed pseudogene. The CDR3 extends over 17 amino acids. The CDR3 DNA follows: TGTGCCAGCAGCAAGTTAGGGACAGGTCCTTTGAACACTGAAGCTTTCTTT. Translation gives CASSKLGTGPLNTEAFF.

The rearrangement uses TRBV28 and TRBJ2-7; 13 nucleotides align to TRBD2. CDR3 length: 16 residues. Germline lookup yields CDR1 MDHEN and CDR2 SYDVKM. The V gene end was trimmed by 4 bases and the J gene end by 2 bases; junction bases not matched to a gene: 5. The CDR3 sequence is CASSYPGLAGAYEQYF. CDR3 nucleotides: TGTGCCAGCAGTTATCCCGGACTAGCGGGGGCCTACGAGCAGTACTTC.

The chain recombines TRBV5-1 with TRBJ2-3, with 9 bases identical to TRBD1. Germline CDR1 reads SGHRS; CDR2 reads YFSETQ. CDR3 length equals 16 residues. The ends lost 0 bases at V and 3 bases at J; junction bases unmatched: 5. CDR3 protein: CASSLADRGTTDTQYF. The CDR3, as DNA: TGCGCCAGCAGCTTGGCCGACAGGGGGACTACAGATACGCAGTATTTT. Combining the CDR3 with reference TRBV5-1 and TRBJ2-3 gives the whole variable domain KAGVTQTPRYLIKTRGQQVTLSCSPISGHRSVSWYQQTPGQGLQFLFEYFSETQRNKGNFPGRFSGRQFSNSRSEMNVSTLELGDSALYLCASSLADRGTTDTQYFGPGTRLTVL.

V is TRBV19 and J is TRBJ2-7; 9 nucleotides agree with TRBD1. The ends lost 7 bases at V and 0 bases at J; junction bases unmatched: 4. CDR3 length: 14 amino acids. Germline lookup yields CDR1 LNHDA and CDR2 SQIVND (reference sequence). This CDR3 is CASMGTGSSYEQYF. Here the CDR3 DNA reads TGTGCCAGTATGGGGACAGGGAGCTCCTACGAGCAGTACTTC.

The genes are TRBV9 and TRBJ2-5, with 8 bases matching TRBD2. The CDR3 contains 16 residues. The germline V gene has CDR1 SGDLS and CDR2 YYNGEE. V lost 3 bases to trimming and J lost 5 bases; unmatched junction nucleotides: 12. The CDR3 DNA sequence: TGTGCCAGCAGCGAGTACGGGGGGGCTTTTTTGGAGACCCAGTACTTC. Protein sequence: CASSEYGGAFLETQYF.

The gene calls are TRBV28 and TRBJ1-2; D is perhaps TRBD1 (6 bases). This CDR3 spans 14 amino acids. Germline V gene lookup returns CDR1 MDHEN and CDR2 SYDVKM. Trimming stripped 0 bases from V and 5 bases from J, with 10 bases between. The CDR3 nucleotides are TGTGCCAGCAGTTTATGGGCAGGGGTATATGGCTACACCTTC. Protein product: CASSLWAGVYGYTF.

This chain connects TRBV2 to TRBJ1-6; the match to TRBD1 covers 7 bases. The CDR3 runs to 15 residues. Looked up from germline, CDR1 is SNHLY and CDR2 is FYNNEI. V gave up 4 bases and J gave up 5 bases; unmatched junction bases: 5. The DNA of the CDR3 is TGTGCCAGCAGTGGTCGCAGGGGGGATAATTCACCCCTCCACTTT. Translation gives CASSGRRGDNSPLHF. The whole variable domain, filled in from reference TRBV2 and TRBJ1-6, reads EPEVTQTPSHQVTQMGQEVILRCVPISNHLYFYWYRQILGQKVEFLVSFYNNEISEKSEIFDDQFSVERPDGSNFTLKIRSTKLEDSAMYFCASSGRRGDNSPLHFGNGTRLTVT.

The chain couples TRBV19 to TRBJ1-2; D remains ambiguous. CDR3 length: 15 residues. The germline V gene encodes CDR1 LNHDA and CDR2 SQIVND (reference sequence). Trimming pared 5 bases from V and 5 bases from J, leaving 18 bases between. Here the CDR3 reads CASSPPGRPGYGYTF. The CDR3 coding sequence is TGTGCCAGTAGTCCTCCGGGGAGACCTGGGTATGGCTACACCTTC. The variable domain in full, with the rest retrieved from reference TRBV19 and TRBJ1-2, is DGGITQSPKYLFRKEGQNVTLSCEQNLNHDAMYWYRQDPGQGLRLIYYSQIVNDFQKGDIAEGYSVSREKKESFPLTVTSAQKNPTAFYLCASSPPGRPGYGYTFGSGTRLTVV.

The chain couples TRBV27 to TRBJ1-2; D unclear. V lost 7 bases and J lost 4, with 16 bases in between. The CDR3 totals 14 residues. From germline, CDR1 is MNHEY and CDR2 SMNVEV (reference sequence). CDR3 amino acids: CASTSAPGLYGYTF. DNA of the CDR3: TGTGCCAGCACCTCCGCCCCAGGACTCTATGGCTACACCTTC.

Details on this clone: The same CDR3 is also encoded by other DNA sequences in this sample. The chain couples TRBV5-1 to TRBJ2-3; TRBD1 agrees at 9 bases. With V trimmed by 4 bases and J by 1 base, 4 bases remained unmatched. The CDR3 spans 15 residues. Germline CDR1 reads SGHRS; CDR2 reads YFSETQ. CDR3 amino acids: CASSAGQGGTDTQYF. The CDR3 region has the DNA TGCGCCAGCAGCGCGGGACAGGGTGGCACAGATACGCAGTATTTT.

J is TRBJ2-1 and V is TRBV24-1; 8 bases map to TRBD1. Germline lookup yields CDR1 KGHDR and CDR2 SFDVKD. This CDR3 is 16 amino acids long. V gave up 3 bases and J gave up 8 bases; unmatched junction bases: 11. The CDR3: CATSDRGTGFRDEQFF. CDR3 in DNA: TGTGCCACCAGTGATAGGGGGACAGGTTTTCGCGATGAGCAGTTCTTC.

The rearrangement uses TRBV28 and TRBJ2-2; possibly TRBD2 for D (5 bases). The germline V gene has CDR1 MDHEN and CDR2 SYDVKM. The V end was cut by 3 bases, the J end by 8 bases, with 13 bases between. The CDR3 loop spans 14 amino acids. CDR3: CASSFLNGVGELFF. Written as DNA, the CDR3 is TGTGCCAGCAGTTTCCTTAACGGGGTAGGGGAGCTGTTTTTT.

J is TRBJ1-4 and V is TRBV5-1; tentative D call: TRBD1 (5 bases). The CDR3 is 14 amino acids. The germline CDR1 and CDR2 sequences are SGHRS and YFSETQ. Trimming removed 4 bases from V and 1 base from J, with 8 bases in between. CDR3 sequence reads: CASSLGVTNEKLFF. The CDR3 DNA follows: TGCGCCAGCAGCCTAGGGGTAACTAATGAAAAACTGTTTTTT. Using reference TRBV5-1 and TRBJ1-4 for the parts outside the CDR3, the full variable domain is KAGVTQTPRYLIKTRGQQVTLSCSPISGHRSVSWYQQTPGQGLQFLFEYFSETQRNKGNFPGRFSGRQFSNSRSEMNVSTLELGDSALYLCASSLGVTNEKLFFGSGTQLSVL.

This clone showed up just a few times. The chain has TRBV7-8 and TRBJ2-1, with 11 bases identical to TRBD2. Trimming took 1 base from V and 4 from J; bases not matched to a gene: 3. CDR1 is SGHVS, CDR2 FQNEAQ, per germline. CDR3 length: 16 amino acids. The CDR3 region is CASSLELAGAYNEQFF. The CDR3 coding sequence is TGTGCCAGCAGCTTAGAACTAGCGGGGGCTTACAATGAGCAGTTCTTC.

The chain is built from TRBV29-1 and TRBJ1-1, with unresolved D. Trimming removed 4 bases at V and 1 base at J, with 4 bases between. The CDR3 is 11 amino acids. Germline CDR1 and CDR2: SQVTM and ANQGSEA. CDR3 amino acids: CSVVGNTEAFF. The DNA of the CDR3 is TGCAGCGTTGTCGGGAACACTGAAGCTTTCTTT.

The chain employs TRBV29-1 and TRBJ1-1, with D possibly matching TRBD1 (5 bases). This CDR3 contains 13 residues. Looked up from germline, CDR1 is SQVTM and CDR2 is ANQGSEA. Trimming removed 1 base from V and 2 bases from J, with 8 bases in between. The CDR3 coding sequence is TGCAGCGTTGAAGGGACATTTAACACTGAAGCTTTCTTT. This encodes CSVEGTFNTEAFF. The complete variable domain, with remaining parts taken from reference TRBV29-1 and TRBJ1-1, reads SAVISQKPSRDICQRGTSLTIQCQVDSQVTMMFWYRQQPGQSLTLIATANQGSEATYESGFVIDKFPISRPNLTFSTLTVSNMSPEDSSIYLCSVEGTFNTEAFFGQGTRLTVV.

This clone has only one observation. The chain is built from TRBV6-5 and TRBJ1-4; 7 bases align to TRBD1. Germline V gene sequence: CDR1 MNHEY, CDR2 SVGAGI. This CDR3 has 14 amino acids. After removal of 8 bases from V and 2 bases from J, the junction contained 5 bases not matched to a gene. CDR3 protein: CASGQDWTNEKLFF. CDR3 coding DNA: TGTGCCAGCGGACAGGACTGGACTAATGAAAAACTGTTTTTT.

The chain recombines TRBV9 with TRBJ1-3; D is ambiguous. V dropped 0 bases and J dropped 0 bases, with 7 bases sitting between them. The CDR3 has 15 amino acids. Per germline, CDR1 SGDLS and CDR2 YYNGEE. The CDR3 DNA follows: TGTGCCAGCAGCGTAGGACAAAGCTCTGGAAACACCATATATTTT. Translation: CASSVGQSSGNTIYF.

J is TRBJ1-4 and V is TRBV27; tentatively, D is TRBD1 (6 bases). CDR1 is MNHEY and CDR2 is SMNVEV in the germline V gene (reference sequence). The CDR3 totals 15 residues. The germline V and J ends were trimmed by 4 bases and 7 bases, with 16 bases remaining between them. CDR3 sequence reads: CASSWKGRGGEKLFF. The CDR3 nucleotides read TGTGCCAGCAGTTGGAAGGGCAGGGGTGGTGAAAAACTGTTTTTT.

The chain uses TRBV5-8 and TRBJ1-6; perhaps TRBD1 as D (5 bases). The CDR3 has 15 amino acids. V gave up 4 bases and J gave up 8 bases, with 16 bases separating them. The germline gives CDR1 SGHTS, CDR2 YDEGEE. In DNA form, the CDR3 reads TGTGCCAGCAGCGGGAGGATAGGGGTGTATTCACCCCTCCACTTT. Translated, it gives CASSGRIGVYSPLHF.

The V and J genes are TRBV28 and TRBJ2-7, with 7 positions matching TRBD1. With V trimmed by 6 bases and J by 1 base, 6 bases remained unmatched. CDR1 is MDHEN, CDR2 SYDVKM, per germline. The CDR3 has 14 amino acids. CDR3 amino acids: CASSFATGSYEQYF. The DNA of the CDR3 is TGTGCCAGCAGCTTCGCGACAGGGTCCTACGAGCAGTACTTC. The full variable domain, rest sourced from reference TRBV28 and TRBJ2-7, is DVKVTQSSRYLVKRTGEKVFLECVQDMDHENMFWYRQDPGLGLRLIYFSYDVKMKEKGDIPEGYSVSREKKERFSLILESASTNQTSMYLCASSFATGSYEQYFGPGTRLTVT.

Points on this clone: At the DNA level, this CDR3 is encoded by other sequences in the same sample as well. The J gene is TRBJ2-1, the V gene TRBV18; 10 bases fit TRBD2. Germline CDR1 and CDR2: KGHSH and LQKENI. This CDR3 has 16 residues. With 3 bases clipped from V and 4 bases from J, the junction kept 6 bases outside the gene matches. The CDR3 spells CASSPASGGGYNEQFF. Written as DNA, the CDR3 is TGTGCCAGCTCACCCGCTAGCGGGGGCGGGTACAATGAGCAGTTCTTC.

The chain combines TRBV7-2 with TRBJ2-2; TRBD2 matches at 7 bases. This CDR3 is built from 15 residues. Looked up from germline, CDR1 is SGHTA and CDR2 is FQGNSA. After removal of 3 bases from V and 9 bases from J, the junction contained 10 bases not matched to a gene. CDR3 protein: CASSLVLAAARELFF. In DNA, the CDR3 is TGTGCCAGCAGCTTGGTCCTAGCGGCCGCCCGGGAGCTGTTTTTT.